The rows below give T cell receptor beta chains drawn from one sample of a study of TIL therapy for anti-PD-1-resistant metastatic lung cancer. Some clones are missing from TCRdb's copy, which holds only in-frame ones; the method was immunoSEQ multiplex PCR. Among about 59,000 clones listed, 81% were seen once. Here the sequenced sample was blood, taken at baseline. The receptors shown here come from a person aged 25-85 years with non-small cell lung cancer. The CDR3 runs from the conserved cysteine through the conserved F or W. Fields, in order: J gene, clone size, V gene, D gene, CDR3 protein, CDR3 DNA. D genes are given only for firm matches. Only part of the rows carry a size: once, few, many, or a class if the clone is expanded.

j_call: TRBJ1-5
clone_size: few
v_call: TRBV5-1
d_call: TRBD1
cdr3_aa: CASSTGQGDSNQPQHF
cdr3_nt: TGCGCCAGCAGCACTGGACAGGGGGATAGCAATCAGCCCCAGCATTTT

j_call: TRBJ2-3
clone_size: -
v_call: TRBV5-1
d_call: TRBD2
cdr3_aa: CASSLPGLAGGLSTDTQYF
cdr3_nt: TGCGCCAGCAGCCTACCGGGACTAGCGGGGGGCCTTTCCACAGATACGCAGTATTTT

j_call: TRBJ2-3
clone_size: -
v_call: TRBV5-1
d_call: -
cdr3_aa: CASSLSDTQYF
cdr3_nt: TGCGCCAGCAGCTTGTCAGATACGCAGTATTTT

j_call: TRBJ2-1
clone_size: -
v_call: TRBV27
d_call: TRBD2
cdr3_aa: CASSPLAGGFAEQFF
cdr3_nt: TGTGCCAGCAGTCCTCTAGCGGGAGGGTTCGCTGAGCAGTTCTTC

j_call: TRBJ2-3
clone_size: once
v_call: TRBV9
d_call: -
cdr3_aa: CASSVISSTYTQYF
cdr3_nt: TGTGCCAGCAGCGTAATATCTTCAACTTATACGCAGTATTTT

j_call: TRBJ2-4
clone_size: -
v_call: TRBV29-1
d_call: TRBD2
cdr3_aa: CSVELTSGRNIQYF
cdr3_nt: TGCAGCGTTGAACTGACTAGCGGGAGAAACATTCAGTACTTC

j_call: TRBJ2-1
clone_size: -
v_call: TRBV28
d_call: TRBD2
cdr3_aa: CASSLWGGYNEQFF
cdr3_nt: TGTGCCAGCAGTTTATGGGGAGGGTACAATGAGCAGTTCTTC

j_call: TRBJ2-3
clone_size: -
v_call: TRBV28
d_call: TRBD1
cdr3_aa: CASILSHGTGGTDTQYF
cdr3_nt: TGTGCCAGCATTCTTTCCCACGGGACAGGGGGCACAGATACGCAGTATTTT

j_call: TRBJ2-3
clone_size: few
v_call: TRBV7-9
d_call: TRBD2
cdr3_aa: CASSLRTSGSTDTQYF
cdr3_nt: TGTGCCAGCAGCCTACGGACTAGCGGAAGCACAGATACGCAGTATTTT

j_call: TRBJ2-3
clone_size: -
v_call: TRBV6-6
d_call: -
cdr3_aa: CASIPGRSGQTDTQYF
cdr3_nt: TGTGCCAGCATCCCCGGTCGGAGCGGGCAGACAGATACGCAGTATTTT

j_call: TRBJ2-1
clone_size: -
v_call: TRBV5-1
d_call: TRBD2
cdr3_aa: CASSLPSGSSYNEQFF
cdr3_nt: TGCGCCAGCAGCTTGCCAAGCGGGAGCTCCTACAATGAGCAGTTCTTC

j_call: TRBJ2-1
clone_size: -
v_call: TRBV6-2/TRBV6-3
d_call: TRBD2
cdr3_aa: CASSSGSTNEQFF
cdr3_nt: TGTGCCAGCAGTAGCGGGAGCACCAATGAGCAGTTCTTC

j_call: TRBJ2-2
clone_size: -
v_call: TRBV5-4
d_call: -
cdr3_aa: CASRGRLNTGELFF
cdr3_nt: TGTGCCAGCAGGGGACGCCTGAACACCGGGGAGCTGTTTTTT

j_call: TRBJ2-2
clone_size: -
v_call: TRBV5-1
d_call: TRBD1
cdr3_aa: CASSSGQGDTGELFF
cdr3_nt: TGCGCCAGCAGCTCGGGACAGGGGGACACCGGGGAGCTGTTTTTT

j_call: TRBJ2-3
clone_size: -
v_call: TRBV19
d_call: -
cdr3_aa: CASSLRPETDTQYF
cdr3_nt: TGTGCCAGTAGTCTCCGACCAGAAACAGATACGCAGTATTTT

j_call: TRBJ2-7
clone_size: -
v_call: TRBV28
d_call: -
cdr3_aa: CASGSFQVGSYF
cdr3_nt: TGTGCCAGCGGAAGCTTCCAAGTAGGCTCGTACTTC

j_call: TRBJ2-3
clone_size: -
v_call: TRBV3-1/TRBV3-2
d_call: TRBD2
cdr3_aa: CASSSGTSGTDTQYF
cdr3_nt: TGTGCCAGCAGTTCCGGGACTAGCGGCACAGATACGCAGTATTTT

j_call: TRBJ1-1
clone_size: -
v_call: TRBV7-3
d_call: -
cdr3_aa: CASSLTPAAPRAFF
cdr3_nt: TGTGCCAGCAGCTTAACCCCGGCGGCACCGAGGGCTTTCTTT

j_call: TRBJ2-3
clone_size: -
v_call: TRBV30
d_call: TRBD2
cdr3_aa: CAWSVKAGEGTQYF
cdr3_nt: TGTGCCTGGAGTGTAAAAGCGGGAGAGGGTACGCAGTATTTT

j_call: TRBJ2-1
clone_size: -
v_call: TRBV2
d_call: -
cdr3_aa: CASSEIGVVGLYNEQFF
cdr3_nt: TGTGCCAGCAGTGAAATTGGTGTTGTAGGACTTTACAATGAGCAGTTCTTC

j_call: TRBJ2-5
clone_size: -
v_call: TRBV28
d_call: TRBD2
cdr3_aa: CASSWTSGGKETQYF
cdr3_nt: TGTGCCAGCAGTTGGACTAGCGGGGGCAAAGAGACCCAGTACTTC

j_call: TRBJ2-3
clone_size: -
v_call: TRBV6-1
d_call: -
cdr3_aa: CASSEAIGSRQHTQYF
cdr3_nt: TGTGCCAGCAGTGAAGCGATCGGGTCCCGACAACATACGCAGTATTTT

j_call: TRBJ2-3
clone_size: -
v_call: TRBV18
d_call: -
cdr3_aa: CASSPQYPVGIDIGPNTQYF
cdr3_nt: TGTGCCAGCTCACCACAGTATCCCGTAGGGATCGATATTGGACCTAATACGCAGTATTTT

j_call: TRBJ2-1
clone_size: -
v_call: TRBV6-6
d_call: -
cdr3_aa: CASSYSTGRGQFF
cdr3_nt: TGTGCCAGCAGTTACTCGACAGGACGGGGGCAGTTCTTC

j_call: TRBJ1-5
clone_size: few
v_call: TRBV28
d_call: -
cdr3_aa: CASSSDRTNQPQHF
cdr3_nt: TGTGCCAGCAGTTCCGACCGGACTAATCAGCCCCAGCATTTT

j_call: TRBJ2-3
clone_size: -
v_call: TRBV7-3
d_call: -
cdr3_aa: CASSFRGTDTQYF
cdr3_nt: TGTGCCAGCAGCTTTAGAGGCACAGATACGCAGTATTTT

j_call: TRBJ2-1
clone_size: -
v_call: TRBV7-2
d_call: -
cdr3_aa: CASSPPEGEQFF
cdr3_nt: TGTGCCAGCAGCCCCCCGGAGGGCGAGCAGTTCTTC

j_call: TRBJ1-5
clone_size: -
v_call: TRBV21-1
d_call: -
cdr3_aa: CARSGGRASPQHF
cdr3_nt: TGTGCGAGGTCGGGTGGGAGGGCCTCGCCCCAGCATTTT

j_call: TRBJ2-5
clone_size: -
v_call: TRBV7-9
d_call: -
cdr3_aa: CASSPPLQETQYF
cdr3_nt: TGTGCCAGCAGCCCACCCCTCCAAGAGACCCAGTACTTC

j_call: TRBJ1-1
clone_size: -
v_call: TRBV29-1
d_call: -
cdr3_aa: CSVKWDQRKEAEAFF
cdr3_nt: TGCAGTGTTAAATGGGACCAACGAAAGGAGGCTGAAGCTTTCTTT

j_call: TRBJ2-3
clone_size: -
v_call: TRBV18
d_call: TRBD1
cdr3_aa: CASSPYGQGGDTQYF
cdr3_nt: TGTGCCAGCTCACCATACGGACAGGGGGGGGATACGCAGTATTTT

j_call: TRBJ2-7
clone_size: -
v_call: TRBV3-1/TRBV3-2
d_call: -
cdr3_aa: CASKDFPYEQYF
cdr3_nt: TGTGCCAGCAAGGACTTCCCCTACGAGCAGTACTTC

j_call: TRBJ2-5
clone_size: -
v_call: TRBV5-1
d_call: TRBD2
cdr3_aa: CASSLVAGTQETQYF
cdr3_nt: TGCGCCAGCAGCTTGGTAGCGGGTACCCAAGAGACCCAGTACTTC

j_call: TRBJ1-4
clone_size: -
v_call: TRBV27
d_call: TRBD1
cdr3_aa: CASSPTGRTTNEKLFF
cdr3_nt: TGTGCCAGCAGTCCGACAGGGAGGACAACTAATGAAAAACTGTTTTTT

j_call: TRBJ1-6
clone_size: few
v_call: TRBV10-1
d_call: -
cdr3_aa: CASSESPEVVNSPLHF
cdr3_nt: TGCGCCAGCAGTGAGTCGCCAGAGGTGGTGAATTCACCCCTCCACTTT

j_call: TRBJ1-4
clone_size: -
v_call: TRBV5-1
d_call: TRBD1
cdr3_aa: CASMGQGDEKLFF
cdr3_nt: TGCGCCAGTATGGGACAGGGTGATGAAAAACTGTTTTTT

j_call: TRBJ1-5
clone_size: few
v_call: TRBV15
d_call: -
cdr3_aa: CATSRDSLRNQPQHF
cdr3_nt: TGTGCCACCAGCAGAGATTCCCTGCGCAATCAGCCCCAGCATTTT

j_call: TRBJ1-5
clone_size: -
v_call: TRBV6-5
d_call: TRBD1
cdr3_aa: CASSSSRDRLNQPQHF
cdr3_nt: TGTGCCAGCAGTTCCAGCCGGGACAGGCTGAATCAGCCCCAGCATTTT

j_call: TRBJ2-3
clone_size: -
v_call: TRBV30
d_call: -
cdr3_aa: CARQESFTDTQYF
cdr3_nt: TGTGCCCGCCAGGAGAGTTTCACAGATACGCAGTATTTT

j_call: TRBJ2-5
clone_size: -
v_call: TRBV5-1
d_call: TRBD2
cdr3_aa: CASSLGLAGEETQYF
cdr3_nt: TGCGCCAGCAGCTTGGGACTAGCGGGAGAAGAGACCCAGTACTTC

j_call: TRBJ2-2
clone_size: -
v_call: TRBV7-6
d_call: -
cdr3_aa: CASSPGRASGGVELFF
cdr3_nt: TGTGCCAGCAGCCCCGGGCGTGCTAGTGGGGGCGTGGAGCTGTTTTTT

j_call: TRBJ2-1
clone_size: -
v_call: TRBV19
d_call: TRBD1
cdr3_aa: CATTNIRDRDNEQFF
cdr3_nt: TGTGCCACCACTAACATCCGAGACAGGGACAATGAGCAGTTCTTC

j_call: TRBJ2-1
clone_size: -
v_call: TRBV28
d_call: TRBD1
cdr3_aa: CASRRRQGRNEQFF
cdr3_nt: TGTGCCAGCAGACGCCGACAGGGGAGGAATGAGCAGTTCTTC

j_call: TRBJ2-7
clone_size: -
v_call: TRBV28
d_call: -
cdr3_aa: CASSAWGGGAYEQYF
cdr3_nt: TGTGCCAGCAGCGCGTGGGGAGGTGGGGCCTACGAGCAGTACTTC

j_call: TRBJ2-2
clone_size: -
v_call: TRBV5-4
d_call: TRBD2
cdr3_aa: CASNSGSGRGAGELFF
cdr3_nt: TGTGCCAGCAACTCGGGTAGCGGGAGGGGAGCCGGGGAGCTGTTTTTT

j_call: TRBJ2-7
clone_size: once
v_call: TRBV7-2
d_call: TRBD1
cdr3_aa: CASSRSPGQGSYEQYF
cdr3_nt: TGTGCCAGCAGCCGGTCTCCGGGACAGGGGTCCTACGAGCAGTACTTC

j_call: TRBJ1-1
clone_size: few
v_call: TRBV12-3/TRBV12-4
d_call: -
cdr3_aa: CASSRQGYKAFF
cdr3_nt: TGTGCCAGCAGCCGGCAGGGGTATAAAGCTTTCTTT

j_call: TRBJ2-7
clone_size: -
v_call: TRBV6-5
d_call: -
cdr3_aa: CASSYHERPYEQYF
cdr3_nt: TGTGCCAGCAGCTACCATGAGCGGCCCTACGAGCAGTACTTC

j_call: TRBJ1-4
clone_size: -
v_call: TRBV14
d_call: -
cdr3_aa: CASSLGDRTKLFF
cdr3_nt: TGTGCCAGCAGCCTAGGAGACAGGACAAAACTGTTTTTT

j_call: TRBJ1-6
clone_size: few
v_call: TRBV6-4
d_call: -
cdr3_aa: CASSERDNSPLHF
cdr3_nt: TGTGCCAGCAGTGAAAGAGATAATTCACCCCTCCACTTT

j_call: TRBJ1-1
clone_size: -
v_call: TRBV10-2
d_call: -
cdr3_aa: CASSDRGTEAFF
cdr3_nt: TGCGCCAGCAGTGACAGGGGCACTGAAGCTTTCTTT

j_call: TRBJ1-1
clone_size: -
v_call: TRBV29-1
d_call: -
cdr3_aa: CSVGQLNTEAFF
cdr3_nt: TGCAGCGTAGGACAGTTGAACACTGAAGCTTTCTTT

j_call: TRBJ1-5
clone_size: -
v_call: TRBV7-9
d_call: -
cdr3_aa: CASSLIGDNQPQHF
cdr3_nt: TGTGCCAGCAGCTTAATCGGGGACAATCAGCCCCAGCATTTT

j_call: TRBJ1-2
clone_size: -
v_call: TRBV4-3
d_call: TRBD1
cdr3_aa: CASSQGSQARGSGYTF
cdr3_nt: TGCGCCAGCAGCCAAGGTTCCCAAGCCAGGGGGAGCGGCTACACCTTC

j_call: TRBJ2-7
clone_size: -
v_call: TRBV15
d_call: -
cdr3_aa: CATRPSPGNEQYF
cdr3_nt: TGTGCCACCAGACCCAGTCCAGGCAACGAGCAGTACTTC

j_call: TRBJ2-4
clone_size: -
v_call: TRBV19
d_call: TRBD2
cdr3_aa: CASSTPGLTNIQYF
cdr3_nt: TGTGCCAGTAGTACCCCGGGACTAACTAACATTCAGTACTTC

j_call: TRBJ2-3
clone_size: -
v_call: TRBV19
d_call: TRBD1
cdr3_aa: CASSLGTAWGTDTQYF
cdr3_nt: TGTGCCAGTAGTTTGGGGACAGCCTGGGGTACAGATACGCAGTATTTT

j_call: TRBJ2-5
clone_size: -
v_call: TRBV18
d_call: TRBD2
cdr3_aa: CASSPIPGLAGGETQYF
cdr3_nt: TGTGCCAGCTCACCAATTCCCGGACTAGCGGGAGGAGAGACCCAGTACTTC